The clone carrying this T cell receptor (beta chain) was found many times. Its antigen is unidentified. Looked up from germline, CDR1 is SGHRS and CDR2 is YFSETQ. Trimming cost V 1 base and J 4 bases; bases outside gene matches: 4. This CDR3 contains 15 residues. The data were obtained in a study of neurological immune-mediated disorders. Study-level findings and limits: Private repertoires in all groups were suggested by the finding that expanded clones across subjects shared no CDR3 amino acid sequences.

Time point given: longitudinal time-point 3. Unsorted libraries were generated from 2 million PBMCs. These cells had been stored in RNAlater at -80 C. It was by 5'RACE with 10-nucleotide random UMIs that the cDNA was made. Sequencing runs each generated in excess of 200 million TCR-beta sequences derived from 15-18 subjects. TCRdb recomputed calls from the 5' RACE reads with MiXCR, one row per CDR3 protein. The top ten hold approximately 3.3% of the sample, which has about 99,000 distinct CDR3 sequences, 10% to 14% seen once. The chain recombines TRBV5-1 with TRBJ2-1, with TRBD1 matching over 8 bases. Material for sequencing was PBMCs. This receptor was obtained from a female donor with HTLV-1-associated myelopathy (HAM/TSP). The CDR3 DNA is TGCGCCAGCAGCTTGACAGGGGGGCGGTACAATGAGCAGTTCTTC. This sequence encodes CASSLTGGRYNEQFF.